One and the same sample provided the 4 T cell receptor beta chains below, sequenced in a study of post-analysis software for immune sequencing data. cDNA libraries of TCR beta carried unique molecular identifiers. TCRdb reanalysed the PCR reads using MiXCR and keeps one entry per CDR3 protein. The data contain 600,000 to 700,000 distinct CDR3 sequences, 55% to 60% of them singletons. Their cognate antigens are unknown. Notes on the study in general: Five or six TRBV segments, TRBV5-6, TRBV5-1 and TRBV20-1 among them, were found more frequent in patients than controls.

Sequenced: blood. These receptors were collected from a girl aged 2 to 9 with multiple sclerosis.

J is TRBJ1-5 and V is TRBV3-1; D possibly corresponds to TRBD1 (6 bases). CDR1 is LGHDT and CDR2 is YNNKEL in the germline V gene (reference sequence). V lost 7 bases and J 5 bases, leaving 21 bases between the germline ends. The CDR3 loop spans 16 amino acids. In DNA, the CDR3 is TGTGCCAGCAATTCTGGGGGGCAATACGTACATCAGCCCCAGCATTTT. Translated: CASNSGGQYVHQPQHF.

The rearrangement links TRBV20-1 to TRBJ2-7; possibly TRBD1 for D (5 bases). The DNA end is a closer match to TRBJ2-5, so the J assignment may be wrong. The CDR3 spans 14 residues. Germline CDR1 and CDR2: DFQATT and SNEGSKA (reference sequence). Here the CDR3 DNA reads TGCAGTGCTGCAACCCCGGGCCTAAGGGGGACCCAGTACTTC. This encodes CSAATPGLRGTQYF.

This rearrangement joins TRBV12-3 or TRBV12-4 to TRBJ2-5, with 11 bases lining up with TRBD2. V shed 6 bases, J shed 13 bases, and the junction held 7 bases outside the gene matches. The length of the CDR3 is 12 residues. The CDR3 reads CASSLTSGSSYF. In nucleotides, the CDR3 is TGTGCCAGCAGCCTTACTAGCGGGAGCTCGTACTTC.

The gene calls are TRBV12-3 or TRBV12-4 and TRBJ1-1; 9 bases align to TRBD1. The CDR3 consists of 15 residues. The V segment lost 3 bases and the J segment 3 bases; nucleotides outside the gene matches: 5. CDR3 sequence (DNA): TGTGCCAGCAGTTTTACAGGGGGCTCTTACACTGAAGCTTTCTTT. Protein product: CASSFTGGSYTEAFF.